The next 7 T cell receptor beta chains were all read from a single sample in a study of blood T cell repertoires in COVID-19. Assay: immunoSEQ multiplex PCR; the TCRdb copy retains only in-frame clones and omits some. The table includes around 60,000 clones, roughly 70% detected once. The sequenced material came from peripheral blood. The receptors stem from a woman between 50 and 59 years old with active or convalescent COVID-19.

The genes are TRBV20-1 and TRBJ2-5; TRBD2 agrees at 13 bases. CDR1 is DFQATT, CDR2 SNEGSKA, per germline (reference sequence). Trimming removed 3 bases from V and 5 bases from J; junction bases left unmatched: 9. This CDR3 has 16 amino acids. The CDR3 bases are TGCAGTGCTAGTATAGGACTAGCGGGAGAGAGTGAGACCCAGTACTTC. Protein sequence: CSASIGLAGESETQYF.

This clone was detected many times. V usage is TRBV27 and J usage is TRBJ2-2; 11 positions match TRBD2. CDR1 and CDR2 from the germline V gene are MNHEY and SMNVEV (reference sequence). The CDR3 length is 17 residues. Germline trimming cut 5 bases from V and 1 base from J; bases unmatched to any gene: 6. CDR3 sequence: CASSGGLAGGNTGELFF. The CDR3 region has the DNA TGTGCCAGCAGTGGTGGCCTAGCGGGAGGGAACACCGGGGAGCTGTTTTTT.

This clone was found once. This chain links TRBV10-1 with TRBJ2-3; a weak D match, TRBD1 (6 bases). The CDR3 length is 15 residues. Germline CDR1 reads WNHNN; CDR2 reads SYGVQD (reference sequence). Trimming removed 5 bases at V and 5 bases at J, with 17 bases between. The CDR3 DNA is TGCGCCAGCAGTAGATCGACAGGCACTGGAGATACGCAGTATTTT. It translates to CASSRSTGTGDTQYF.

This chain connects TRBV5-1 to TRBJ2-1; 8 bases are shared with TRBD2. The germline V gene encodes CDR1 SGHRS and CDR2 YFSETQ. With V trimmed by 0 bases and J by 0 bases, 2 bases remained unmatched. The CDR3 totals 16 residues. Here the CDR3 reads CASSLATSGSYNEQFF. The CDR3 coding sequence is TGCGCCAGCAGCTTGGCAACTAGCGGCTCCTACAATGAGCAGTTCTTC.

V and J are TRBV9 and TRBJ1-4; D gene unclear. V dropped 4 bases and J dropped 0 bases, with 13 bases sitting between them. CDR1 and CDR2 (germline): SGDLS, YYNGEE. The CDR3 runs 16 residues. The CDR3 loop reads CASSPTLAATNEKLFF. In DNA, the CDR3 is TGTGCCAGCAGCCCGACCTTAGCTGCAACTAATGAAAAACTGTTTTTT.

The chain has TRBV28 and TRBJ2-7; 11 bases map to TRBD2. V lost 1 base, J lost 0 bases, and 11 bases stayed unmatched. This CDR3 region has 19 residues. Germline-derived CDR1 and CDR2 are MDHEN and SYDVKM. CDR3 coding DNA: TGTGCCAGCAGTTTATCCCCACTAGCGGGAGTTCTTTACTCCTACGAGCAGTACTTC. This encodes CASSLSPLAGVLYSYEQYF.

This clone has only one observation. The V and J genes are TRBV7-8 and TRBJ2-1, with TRBD2 identical over 12 bases. The CDR3 runs 15 residues. Looked up from germline, CDR1 is SGHVS and CDR2 is FQNEAQ. Trimming removed 5 bases from V and 8 bases from J; junction bases left unmatched: 7. The CDR3 DNA is TGTGCCAGCAGCCCCTCTAGCGGGAGGGTCGATGAGCAGTTCTTC. This codes for CASSPSSGRVDEQFF.